This T cell receptor (beta chain) comes out of a study of shared clonotypes between healthy human individuals (dated by TCRdb to the early 2020s). At the level of the whole study: Three men and a couple of women, aged 18 to 49 years, made up the cohort. Blood TCR repertoires of about five healthy adults were deeply sequenced to estimate repertoire size and the extent of clonotype sharing between individuals. Libraries were prepared and TCR repertoires were sequenced by different laboratories using diverse techniques, in order to increase sequencing depth and limit assay-specific biases. For each donor, CD4 naive and CD4 memory were each run on three plates, CD8 naive on two plates, and CD8 memory on one plate. Per donor, leukapheresis produced somewhere between about 0.94 and 9.5 billion PBMCs. The paper's findings and limits, for the study overall: Even with the large sequencing depth, rarefaction of the sorted-subset datasets indicated that sequencing was incomplete. Across four donors, roughly 5.4% of naive CD4, approximately 4% of naive CD8, under 2.5% of memory CD4, and 0.4% of memory CD8 clonotypes were shared. Sampling was restricted to blood, and TCR repertoires in tissue are likely to differ from TCR repertoires in blood. Pairwise subsampling led to the expectation that sequencing depth would affect the degree of clonotype sharing among donors. Naive subsets generally had larger estimated clonotype richness than memory subsets did. Higher generation probabilities were observed for clonotypes shared by all four sorted-subset donors than for non-shared clonotypes. Because the study included a small number of donors, the genetic and exposure-history diversity represented was limited.

From the germline V gene, CDR1 is KGHSH and CDR2 is LQKENI. The CDR3 goes from the cysteine to the phenylalanine over 17 residues. The entry retains the CDR3 DNA only, 51 bases that are in frame from base 1. After removal of 0 bases from V and 11 bases from J, the junction retains 13 bases not matched to a gene. Donors were healthy HIV-negative adults with no recently reported acute infections or vaccinations. Every donor was a Caucasian adult residing in Nashville, Tennessee, USA. Magnetic negative selection was used to enrich CD4+ T cells, after which naive cells were positively selected on CD45RA and the negative fraction became the memory subset. Blood was collected by leukapheresis, and PBMCs were isolated by Ficoll-Histopaque density gradient centrifugation and then cryopreserved in liquid nitrogen vapor phase. Analytical flow cytometry was used to check the purity and quantity of every magnetically sorted T cell population. Genomic DNA was isolated from every sorted fraction and measured by UV absorbance on a Nanodrop 2000c.

Concerning this clone itself: The antigen this receptor binds is unknown. No base-level quality is on record; no much larger clone is a single base apart.

Using the deep immunoSEQ assay, TCR CDR3 regions were amplified from genomic DNA by multiplex PCR. Genomic DNA extracted from each cell subset was distributed evenly over all wells of several immunoSEQ 96-well plates, and each plate served as one replicate. For sorted subsets, roughly 200 ng genomic DNA, equal to tens of thousands of T cell genomes, was loaded into each replicate PCR. The purified libraries were quantified using a Qubit 3.0 fluorometer, sized with a Bioanalyzer 2100, and then quantified again using the KAPA Library Quantification kit. Each immunoSEQ 96-well plate was sequenced on its own single-read 150-cycle Illumina NextSeq 550 flow cell. As for the original processing: Because the immunoSEQ output included only junctional sequences and no quality scores, the filtering could not be the same as the filtering used for full-length reads. Sequences were annotated with PyIR, a Python wrapper for IgBLAST v1.9, using IMGT germline references to assign V/J genes and CDR3. Any read was removed if the V/J assignment was weak (E-value above 1e-6), the CDR3 was missing, or the read contained stop codons, out-of-frame junctions, or ambiguous translated residues. A V3J clonotype was defined by an identical inferred V gene, J gene, and CDR3 amino acid sequence. Percentage overlap between repertoires was computed as shared unique clonotypes divided by the size of the smaller repertoire. Three approaches were used to assess repertoire richness: RTK rarefaction, the Chao1 estimator, and Recon v2.1 estimates of unobserved clonotypes. OLGA was used to compute generation probabilities for all TCRbeta clonotypes that the gDNA method yielded from four donors. TCRdb re-hosts the immuneACCESS table, in-frame sequences only. Its copies lack some clones; in the studies checked, an unresolved V gene accounts for under half of them, and the cause for the rest is not known. The V and J calls and clone size are taken from that table; D and trimming were inferred from the DNA. Recorded for this sample are a few hundred thousand clones; less than 98% of them occurred a single time. The ten largest clones take up about 0.06% of the sample.

In this chain, TRBV18 is recombined with TRBJ2-1, and 10 junction bases match TRBD2. Sequenced input: naive CD4+ T cells sorted from blood. The cell subset or site label, as the study defines it: CD45RA+ positively selected. This clonotype was obtained from a woman aged 30 to 39 in good health. The CDR3 protein sequence reads: CASSPPRKREGPPQQFF. The DNA is as follows: TGTGCCAGCTCACCACCGCGGAAGCGGGAGGGCCCCCCCCAGCAGTTCTTC.